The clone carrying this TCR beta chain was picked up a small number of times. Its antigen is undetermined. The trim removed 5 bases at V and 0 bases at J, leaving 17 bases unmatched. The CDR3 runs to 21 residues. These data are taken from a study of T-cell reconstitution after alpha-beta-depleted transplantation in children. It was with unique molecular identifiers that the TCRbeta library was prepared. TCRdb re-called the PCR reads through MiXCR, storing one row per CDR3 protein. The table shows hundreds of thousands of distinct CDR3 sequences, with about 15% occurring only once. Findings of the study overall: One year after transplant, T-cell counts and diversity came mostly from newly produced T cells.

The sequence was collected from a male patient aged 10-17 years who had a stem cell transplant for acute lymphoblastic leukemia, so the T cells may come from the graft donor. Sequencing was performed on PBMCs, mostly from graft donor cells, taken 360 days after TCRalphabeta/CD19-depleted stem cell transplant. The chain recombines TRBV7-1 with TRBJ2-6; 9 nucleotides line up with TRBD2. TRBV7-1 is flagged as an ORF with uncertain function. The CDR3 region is CASSPPPRGVAGVSGANVLTF. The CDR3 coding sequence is TGTGCCAGCAGCCCCCCCCCGAGGGGAGTAGCGGGGGTCTCTGGGGCCAACGTCCTGACTTTC.